This T cell receptor (beta chain) is from a study of blood T cell repertoires in COVID-19. At the level of the study: Sample material is recorded as cDNA or gDNA derived from T cells, B-cell-depleted T cells, or PBMCs.

Clones were read by immunoSEQ multiplex PCR, and TCRdb kept only the in-frame ones, dropping some. The data contain around 56,000 clones, over 70% of them singletons. Trimming took off 0 bases at V and 9 bases at J, with 8 bases between the two ends. Germline lookup yields CDR1 SGHAT and CDR2 FQDESV (reference sequence). The length of the CDR3 is 12 residues. The source is a woman in her 50s with active or convalescent COVID-19. Material for sequencing was peripheral blood. This sequence joins TRBV11-1 and TRBJ1-2; the D is unclear. The CDR3 region is CASSLAGDSYTF. The CDR3 DNA reads as TGTGCCAGCAGCTTAGCGGGAGACAGCTACACCTTC.